Listed below are T cell receptor beta chains from one sample, sequenced in a study of cytomegalovirus exposure and HLA in healthy donors. The protocol was immunoSEQ multiplex PCR, while the TCRdb copy is restricted to in-frame clones and leaves out a portion. The top ten clones hold around 0.21% of a sample with more than 150,000 clones, more than 75% of them seen once. Sequencing used PBMCs. These receptors were collected from a girl under three years old in good health and CMV-seronegative. The CDR3 runs from the conserved cysteine through the conserved F or W. D genes are given only for firm matches. Clone sizes are given selectively: once, few, many, or a class where the clone is expanded.

J	D	V	size	CDR3	DNA
TRBJ2-1	-	TRBV7-9	-	CASSLGGGTYNEQFF	TGTGCCAGCAGCTTAGGGGGGGGGACATACAATGAGCAGTTCTTC
TRBJ1-2	TRBD1	TRBV29-1	-	CSVEKGARGYTF	TGCAGCGTTGAAAAGGGGGCGCGCGGCTACACCTTC
TRBJ2-7	-	TRBV19	once	CASSSSREGNYEQYF	TGTGCCAGTAGTTCGAGCAGGGAAGGTAACTACGAGCAGTACTTC
TRBJ2-7	-	TRBV11-2	-	CASSPDRTNEQYF	TGTGCCAGCAGCCCAGATCGGACTAACGAGCAGTACTTC
TRBJ2-7	TRBD2	TRBV27	-	CASSPRTSGTYEQYF	TGTGCCAGCAGCCCGAGGACTAGCGGAACCTACGAGCAGTACTTC
TRBJ2-7	TRBD1	TRBV9	-	CASSAGTGYEQYF	TGTGCCAGCAGCGCCGGGACAGGGTACGAGCAGTACTTC
TRBJ1-2	TRBD1	TRBV27	-	CASSLNPGTGFYGYTF	TGTGCCAGCAGTCTCAACCCCGGGACAGGGTTCTATGGCTACACCTTC
TRBJ2-1	-	TRBV6-5	few	CASSYFGGRNEQFF	TGTGCCAGCAGTTACTTCGGGGGGCGTAATGAGCAGTTCTTC
TRBJ1-3	-	TRBV30	-	CAWRPQGGNTIYF	TGTGCCTGGAGGCCACAGGGTGGAAACACCATATATTTT
TRBJ2-7	TRBD1	TRBV6-1	-	CASSGTGDHEQYF	TGTGCCAGCAGTGGAACAGGGGACCACGAGCAGTACTTC
TRBJ2-3	TRBD1	TRBV7-2	-	CASSPWDRSTDTQYF	TGTGCCAGCAGCCCCTGGGACAGATCTACAGATACGCAGTATTTT
TRBJ2-7	-	TRBV7-8	-	CASSLDESEQYF	TGTGCCAGCAGCTTAGATGAGAGCGAGCAGTACTTC
TRBJ2-7	TRBD2	TRBV27	once	CASSPPRTGTSGNYEQYF	TGTGCCAGCAGTCCCCCGCGCACCGGGACTAGCGGGAACTACGAGCAGTACTTC
TRBJ1-2	TRBD1	TRBV7-6	-	CASSLSLQGVDGYTF	TGTGCCAGCAGCCTCTCTCTACAGGGGGTAGATGGCTACACCTTC
TRBJ2-7	TRBD1	TRBV5-5	-	CASSVAGQVSYEQYF	TGTGCCAGCAGCGTCGCGGGACAGGTCTCCTACGAGCAGTACTTC
TRBJ2-5	TRBD1	TRBV7-9	-	CASSLVLTGQETQYF	TGTGCCAGCAGCTTAGTCCTGACAGGGCAAGAGACCCAGTACTTC
TRBJ2-2	TRBD2	TRBV5-1	-	CASSLAGTSGTGELFF	TGCGCCAGCAGCTTGGCCGGGACTAGCGGGACCGGGGAGCTGTTTTTT
TRBJ2-1	TRBD1	TRBV6-1	-	CASSSTGTGGLSEFF	TGTGCCAGCAGTTCGACCGGGACAGGGGGCCTATCGGAGTTCTTC
TRBJ1-3	TRBD1	TRBV7-9	-	CASSLGQGGNTIYF	TGTGCCAGCAGCTTAGGACAGGGTGGAAACACCATATATTTT
TRBJ1-1	TRBD1	TRBV7-3	once	CASRPGGGNTEAFF	TGTGCCAGCAGGCCAGGGGGAGGGAACACTGAAGCTTTCTTT
TRBJ2-1	TRBD2	TRBV29-1	-	CSVATLAGVYNEQFF	TGCAGCGTGGCTACACTAGCGGGGGTCTACAATGAGCAGTTCTTC
TRBJ1-2	TRBD1	TRBV18	-	CASSQGQVYGYTF	TGTGCCAGCTCACAGGGACAGGTCTATGGCTACACCTTC
TRBJ1-2	TRBD1	TRBV19	-	CASSTTGGNYGYTF	TGTGCCAGTAGTACAACAGGGGGCAACTATGGCTACACCTTC
TRBJ2-1	-	TRBV7-3	-	CASSLGTGSYNEQFF	TGTGCCAGCAGTCTAGGAACAGGGAGCTACAATGAGCAGTTCTTC
TRBJ2-1	TRBD2	TRBV18	-	CASSPRATSAPNEQFF	TGTGCCAGCTCACCACGGGCGACTAGCGCCCCGAATGAGCAGTTCTTC
TRBJ2-3	-	TRBV4-3	-	CASSQERRATDTQYF	TGCGCCAGCAGCCAAGAACGCAGGGCCACAGATACGCAGTATTTT
TRBJ2-2	TRBD2	TRBV2	-	CASTGEGSTYTGELFF	TGTGCCAGTACGGGGGAGGGCTCAACGTACACCGGGGAGCTGTTTTTT
TRBJ2-7	TRBD1	TRBV6-5	-	CASSYGTVYEQYF	TGTGCCAGCAGTTACGGGACAGTATACGAGCAGTACTTC
TRBJ1-4	TRBD1	TRBV14	-	CASSQGSTGGREKLFF	TGTGCCAGCAGCCAAGGTTCGACAGGGGGAAGGGAAAAACTGTTTTTT
TRBJ1-1	-	TRBV11-2	once	CASSPRAGEGAFF	TGTGCCAGCAGCCCAAGGGCAGGGGAAGGAGCTTTCTTT
TRBJ1-6	TRBD1	TRBV2	few	CASTETTGYNSPLHF	TGTGCCAGCACTGAAACGACAGGGTATAATTCACCCCTCCACTTT
TRBJ1-6	TRBD1	TRBV2	-	CASSEGQLIKSPLHF	TGTGCCAGCAGCGAGGGACAGCTCATCAAATCACCCCTCCACTTT